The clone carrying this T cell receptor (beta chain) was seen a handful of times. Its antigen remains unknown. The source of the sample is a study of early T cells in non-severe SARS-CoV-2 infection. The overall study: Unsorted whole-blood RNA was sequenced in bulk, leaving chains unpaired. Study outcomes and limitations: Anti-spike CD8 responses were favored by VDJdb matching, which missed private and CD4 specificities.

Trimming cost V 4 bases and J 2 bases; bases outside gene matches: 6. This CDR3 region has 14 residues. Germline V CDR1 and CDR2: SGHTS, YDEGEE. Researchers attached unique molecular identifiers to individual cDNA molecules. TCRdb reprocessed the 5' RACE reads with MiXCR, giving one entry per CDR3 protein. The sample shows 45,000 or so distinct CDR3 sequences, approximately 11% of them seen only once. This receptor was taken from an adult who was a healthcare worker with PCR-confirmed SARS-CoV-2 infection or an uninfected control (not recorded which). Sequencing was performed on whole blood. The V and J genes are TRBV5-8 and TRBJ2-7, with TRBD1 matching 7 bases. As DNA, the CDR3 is TGTGCCAGCAGCCTTTGGGACAGCACCTACGAGCAGTACTTC. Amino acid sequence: CASSLWDSTYEQYF.